This TCR beta chain was identified during a study of T cell repertoires in cytomegalovirus infection. Study background: CMV infection plus the matching HLA type was flagged by public TCR beta signatures. Study-wide points: Summed frequency of public TCR beta families distinguished CMV carriers with the relevant HLA. HLA-C-restricted CMV clonotypes gave the most frequent clonotype in two of eight donors.

Notes on this clonotype: Its antigen remains unknown.

This CDR3 has 15 amino acids. The germline V gene has CDR1 MGHDK and CDR2 SYGVNS. V was cut by 7 bases and J by 4 bases, with 17 bases left in between. A single record per CDR3 protein comes from TCRdb applying MiXCR to the reads. This repertoire shows hundreds of thousands of distinct CDR3 sequences, roughly 46% found once; its top ten account for approximately 40%. Here the sequenced sample was cultured PBMCs, taken from culture after CMV antigen stimulation. The sequence derives from a human donor in good health (CMV status not recorded). Some clones in this sample may be carry-over from other donors' samples. The chain recombines TRBV25-1 with TRBJ2-1; a possible D gene is TRBD2 (6 bases). The chain's CDR3 is CASTLAAPGYNEQFF. The CDR3, as DNA: TGTGCCAGCACCTTAGCGGCGCCCGGGTACAATGAGCAGTTCTTC.